This passage covers 9 T cell receptor beta chains from one sample sequenced in a study of control samples from healthy donors and cancer patients. Clones were sequenced by immunoSEQ multiplex PCR, and TCRdb holds only the in-frame ones, with some missing. This table holds about 170,000 clones, over 85% found once. Sequenced material: blood. The receptor source for this set is a woman aged 55-70 years in good health.

The chain joins TRBV13 to TRBJ2-2, with 7 bases that match TRBD2. CDR1 is PRHDT, CDR2 FYEKMQ, per germline (reference sequence). Trimming at V came to 8 bases and at J to 0 bases, leaving 9 bases not matched to a gene. The CDR3 has 16 residues. The CDR3 bases are TGTGCCAGCCAACTTCATCGGGGGGCGAACACCGGGGAGCTGTTTTTT. Translating gives CASQLHRGANTGELFF.

CDR3 sequence: CASSHNIRTGGAEQFF. The CDR3 coding sequence is TGTGCCAGCAGCCATAATATTCGGACAGGGGGCGCTGAGCAGTTCTTC. The chain uses TRBV5-6 and TRBJ2-1; 11 nucleotides agree with TRBD1. This CDR3 has 16 residues. J was trimmed by 9 bases and V by 4 bases; bases with no gene match: 12. Germline V gives CDR1 SGHDT, CDR2 YYEEEE.

The chain carries TRBV6-5 and TRBJ1-2; D uncertain. Trimming stripped 7 bases from V and 8 bases from J, with 14 bases between. The CDR3 is made up of 12 amino acids. Germline CDR1 MNHEY, CDR2 SVGAGI. The CDR3 is CASKAAEGGYTF. DNA of the CDR3: TGTGCCAGCAAAGCGGCGGAAGGGGGCTACACCTTC.

As concerns this clone: The same CDR3 is also encoded by other DNA sequences in this sample. V gene TRBV13 combines with J gene TRBJ2-5; 11 nucleotides line up with TRBD2. The CDR3 runs 18 residues. Germline V gene sequence: CDR1 PRHDT, CDR2 FYEKMQ (reference sequence). Trimming at V came to 0 bases and at J to 3 bases, leaving 9 bases not matched to a gene. The CDR3, as DNA: TGTGCCAGCAGCTTAGGCCGCCTAGCGGGGGGAAAGAAAGAGACCCAGTACTTC. Translation: CASSLGRLAGGKKETQYF.

This clone was seen just once. The CDR3 coding sequence is TGTGCCAGCAGCTTGGCCTCCCAGGGAGAACTTTCAGGCTACACCTTC. It encodes CASSLASQGELSGYTF. The chain employs TRBV5-4 and TRBJ1-2; the D gene is possibly TRBD1 (5 bases). CDR3 length equals 16 residues. Per the germline V gene, CDR1 is SGHNT and CDR2 is YYREEE (reference sequence). V gave up 0 bases and J gave up 8 bases, with 20 bases separating them. The whole variable domain, filled in from reference TRBV5-4 and TRBJ1-2, reads ETGVTQSPTHLIKTRGQQVTLRCSSQSGHNTVSWYQQALGQGPQFIFQYYREEENGRGNFPPRFSGLQFPNYSSELNVNALELDDSALYLCASSLASQGELSGYTFGSGTRLTVV.

The V and J genes are TRBV6-2 or TRBV6-3 and TRBJ2-7; 8 bases agree with TRBD1. J gave up 6 bases and V 6 bases, and 7 bases lay outside the gene matches. Germline V gene data show CDR1 as MNHEY and CDR2 as SVGEGT. This CDR3 has 13 amino acids. Here the CDR3 DNA reads TGTGCCAGCAGCTGGACAGGGCGGAGCGAGCAGTACTTC. Amino acid sequence: CASSWTGRSEQYF.

V gene TRBV4-3 combines with J gene TRBJ1-2, with 9 bases identical to TRBD1. The CDR3 spans 15 residues. Germline V CDR1 and CDR2: LGHNA, YSLEER. V dropped 0 bases and J dropped 5; count of bases not matched to a gene: 4. CDR3 in DNA: TGCGCCAGCAGCCAAGAAACAGGGGGCAGGTATGGCTACACCTTC. Translating gives CASSQETGGRYGYTF.

This clone appeared many times. The chain links TRBV14 to TRBJ2-1; 8 bases line up with TRBD2. Germline loops: CDR1 SGHDN, CDR2 FVKESK. CDR3 size: 15 residues. The V and J ends lost 4 bases and 3 bases, in that order; junction bases with no gene match: 5. This chain's CDR3 is CASSPRGALYNEQFF. The CDR3 coding sequence is TGTGCCAGCAGCCCGCGGGGGGCGCTCTACAATGAGCAGTTCTTC.

The chain couples TRBV4-1 to TRBJ2-7, with 8 bases matching TRBD1. The CDR3 sequence is 14 residues long. Germline assignment: CDR1 MGHRA and CDR2 YSYEKL. The J segment lost 3 bases and the V segment lost 0 bases, leaving 1 base of the junction unmatched. The CDR3 DNA sequence: TGCGCCAGCAGCCAAGAGACAGGGGACTACGAGCAGTACTTC. This translates into CASSQETGDYEQYF.